The text below deals with one T cell receptor (beta chain). Those who donated were healthy HIV-negative adults, with no recent acute infections or vaccinations reported. These data belong to a study of shared clonotypes between healthy human individuals. V was clipped by 2 bases and J by 3 bases, with 23 bases between them. The germline V gene has CDR1 MNHEY and CDR2 SMNVEV (reference sequence). This CDR3 comprises 19 residues. Measured with immunoSEQ multiplex PCR; TCRdb has only the in-frame clones, and not every one. Of 2 million to 3 million clones listed, roughly 93% are singletons. The chain recombines TRBV27 with TRBJ2-4; perhaps D is TRBD1 or TRBD2 (5 bases each). The sequenced sample was naive CD4+ T cells from PBMCs. Regarding subset: CD45RA+ positively selected. This receptor was identified in a man aged 18 to 29 in good health. Some clones in this sample may be carry-over from other donors' samples. The CDR3, as DNA: TGTGCCAGCAGTTTAAGATACGGGGCAGAAGAGGGGAGCAAAAACATTCAGTACTTC. Amino acids: CASSLRYGAEEGSKNIQYF.